This entry lists 14 T cell receptor beta chains sequenced from one sample in a study of blood T cell repertoires in COVID-19. The assay was immunoSEQ multiplex PCR, and TCRdb's table has in-frame clones only and misses some. The data contain around 300,000 clones, approximately 91% of them seen just once; the ten biggest clones take up 0.94%. Sequenced: peripheral blood. Receptors originate from a woman aged 40 to 49 who had recovered from COVID-19.

In this sample, this clone turned up a few times. The chain combines TRBV19 with TRBJ2-7; 11 bases are shared with TRBD2. The CDR3 totals 16 residues. Germline CDR1 reads LNHDA; CDR2 reads SQIVND (reference sequence). V lost 2 bases to trimming and J lost 2 bases; unmatched junction nucleotides: 5. The CDR3 spells CASSIPGTSGAYEQYF. DNA of the CDR3: TGTGCCAGTAGTATACCCGGGACTAGCGGAGCCTACGAGCAGTACTTC.

This rearrangement joins TRBV19 to TRBJ2-1, with TRBD2 matching 7 bases. The CDR3 spans 14 residues. Germline V gives CDR1 LNHDA, CDR2 SQIVND (reference sequence). The J segment lost 5 bases and the V segment lost 7 bases, leaving 8 bases of the junction unmatched. CDR3 sequence (DNA): TGTGCCAGTAACCCAAGCGGGGCTAACAATGAGCAGTTCTTC. This sequence encodes CASNPSGANNEQFF.

This chain links TRBV6-1 with TRBJ1-3; D is ambiguous. The CDR3 has 16 residues. Looked up from germline, CDR1 is MNHNS and CDR2 is SASEGT. Trimming pared 3 bases from V and 0 bases from J, leaving 12 bases between. CDR3 protein: CASSEGAGSSGNTIYF. The CDR3 DNA is TGTGCCAGCAGTGAGGGCGCAGGCAGCTCTGGAAACACCATATATTTT.

This sequence joins TRBV2 and TRBJ1-4, with D unclear. The V end was cut by 0 bases, the J end by 4 bases, with 9 bases between. Germline V CDR1 and CDR2: SNHLY, FYNNEI. The CDR3 totals 15 residues. CDR3 region: CASSEALGGNEKLFF. Here the CDR3 DNA reads TGTGCCAGCAGTGAAGCACTGGGAGGTAATGAAAAACTGTTTTTT.

V gene TRBV15 combines with J gene TRBJ1-4; TRBD1 is a possible D gene (5 bases). Germline V lookup: CDR1 LNHNV, CDR2 YYDKDF (reference sequence). This CDR3 contains 15 residues. Between the trimmed V and J ends, which lost 2 bases and 4 bases, there was a span of 11 bases. As DNA, the CDR3 is TGTGCCACCAGCAGACAGGGTGGGGTTAATGAAAAACTGTTTTTT. It is translated as CATSRQGGVNEKLFF.

V usage is TRBV6-4 and J usage is TRBJ2-7; TRBD2 aligns across 10 bases. Germline loops: CDR1 MRHNA, CDR2 SNTAGT. V shed 3 bases, J shed 5 bases, and the junction held 7 bases outside the gene matches. The CDR3 has 15 residues. CDR3 sequence reads: CASSDLAGGRDEQYF. The CDR3 DNA reads as TGTGCCAGCAGTGATTTAGCGGGAGGAAGGGACGAGCAGTACTTC.

The rearrangement uses TRBV18 and TRBJ2-5; the D gene is possibly TRBD1 (6 bases). Trimming took off 4 bases at V and 2 bases at J, with 26 bases between the two ends. CDR1 KGHSH and CDR2 LQKENI come from the germline V gene. This CDR3 has 19 amino acids. The CDR3 loop is CASSHRRQEAWPLQETQYF. The CDR3 DNA sequence: TGTGCCAGCTCACATCGTCGACAGGAGGCTTGGCCCTTGCAAGAGACCCAGTACTTC. The complete variable domain, with remaining parts taken from reference TRBV18 and TRBJ2-5, reads NAGVMQNPRHLVRRRGQEARLRCSPMKGHSHVYWYRQLPEEGLKFMVYLQKENIIDESGMPKERFSAEFPKEGPSILRIQQVVRGDSAAYFCASSHRRQEAWPLQETQYFGPGTRLLVL.

The V gene is TRBV19, the J gene TRBJ2-3; D remains ambiguous. V gave up 3 bases and J gave up 6 bases, with 4 bases separating them. There are 11 residues in the CDR3. Looked up from germline, CDR1 is LNHDA and CDR2 is SQIVND (reference sequence). Written as DNA, the CDR3 is TGTGCCAGTAGTATTCTCGATACGCAGTATTTT. Translated, it gives CASSILDTQYF.

This chain connects TRBV29-1 to TRBJ2-7; D may be TRBD2 (5 bases). Trimming pared 6 bases from V and 5 bases from J, leaving 14 bases between. Germline-derived CDR1 and CDR2 are SQVTM and ANQGSEA. This CDR3 is built from 12 residues. The CDR3 loop is CSVGGRGNEQYF. CDR3 coding DNA: TGCAGCGTCGGCGGGCGAGGCAACGAGCAGTACTTC.

The V gene is TRBV10-3, the J gene TRBJ2-1; the match to TRBD2 covers 11 bases. Unmatched junction bases numbered 9, after V lost 6 bases and J lost 5 bases. The CDR3 runs 16 residues. CDR1 is ENHRY, CDR2 SYGVKD, per germline. The CDR3 is CAIRKATSGDDNEQFF. The CDR3 DNA reads as TGTGCCATCAGAAAAGCGACTAGCGGGGACGACAATGAGCAGTTCTTC.

The genes are TRBV19 and TRBJ1-1; D perhaps matches TRBD1 (6 bases). Germline CDR1 and CDR2: LNHDA and SQIVND (reference sequence). V was clipped by 3 bases and J by 3 bases, with 11 bases between them. The CDR3 loop spans 14 amino acids. CDR3 loop: CASSMEQGDTEAFF. The CDR3, as DNA: TGTGCCAGTAGTATGGAACAGGGAGACACTGAAGCTTTCTTT. The whole variable domain, remainder taken from reference TRBV19 and TRBJ1-1, is DGGITQSPKYLFRKEGQNVTLSCEQNLNHDAMYWYRQDPGQGLRLIYYSQIVNDFQKGDIAEGYSVSREKKESFPLTVTSAQKNPTAFYLCASSMEQGDTEAFFGQGTRLTVV.

The rearrangement links TRBV5-6 to TRBJ1-4; D not certain. V lost 2 bases to trimming and J lost 0 bases, with 8 bases between them. There are 15 residues in the CDR3. The germline V gene has CDR1 SGHDT and CDR2 YYEEEE. CDR3 coding DNA: TGTGCCAGCAGCTTCGGAGTTGCAACTAATGAAAAACTGTTTTTT. It translates to CASSFGVATNEKLFF.

The gene calls are TRBV27 and TRBJ2-7; 12 bases are shared with TRBD2. CDR3 size: 15 residues. Germline V gene lookup returns CDR1 MNHEY and CDR2 SMNVEV (reference sequence). The V segment lost 6 bases and the J segment 5 bases; nucleotides outside the gene matches: 8. CDR3 residues: CASRSTSGRTNEQYF. The CDR3 DNA reads TGTGCCAGCAGGAGCACTAGCGGGAGGACTAACGAGCAGTACTTC.

This clone was observed a single time. The V gene is TRBV5-1, the J gene TRBJ2-7, with 10 bases lining up with TRBD2. The CDR3 has 13 residues. The germline CDR1 and CDR2 sequences are SGHRS and YFSETQ. The V and J ends lost 3 bases and 6 bases, in that order; junction bases with no gene match: 3. DNA of the CDR3: TGCGCCAGCAGCTCAGGGACTAGCGTCGAGCAGTACTTC. Translation gives CASSSGTSVEQYF.